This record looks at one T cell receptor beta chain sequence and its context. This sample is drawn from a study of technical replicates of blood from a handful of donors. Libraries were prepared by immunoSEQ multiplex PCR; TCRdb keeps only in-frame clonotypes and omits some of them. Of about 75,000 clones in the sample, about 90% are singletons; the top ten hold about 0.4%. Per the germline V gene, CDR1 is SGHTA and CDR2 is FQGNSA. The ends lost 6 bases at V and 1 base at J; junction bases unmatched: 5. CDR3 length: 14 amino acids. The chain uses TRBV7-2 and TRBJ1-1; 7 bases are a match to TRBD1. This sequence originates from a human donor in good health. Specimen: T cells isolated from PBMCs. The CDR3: CASRQGIGNTEAFF. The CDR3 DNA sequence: TGTGCCAGCAGACAGGGGATCGGGAACACTGAAGCTTTCTTT.